Each of the 8 T cell receptor beta chains below was sequenced from the same sample in a study of blood T cells in healthy people across ages. PCR was performed a second time for 7 to 11 cycles using a sample-barcoded 5' primer and a J-beta primer mix. TCRdb used MiXCR to reprocess the 5' RACE reads, holding one entry per CDR3 protein. Among over 600,000 distinct CDR3 sequences listed, 45% to 70% were seen once. The material sequenced was blood. The receptors originated from a man aged 35-49 years in good health.

This clonotype was recorded a few times. The V call is TRBV5-1, the J call TRBJ2-2, with D perhaps TRBD1 (7 bases). Trimming left V 4 bases short and J 7 bases short, with 17 bases between. This CDR3 spans 15 amino acids. CDR1 and CDR2 from the germline V gene are SGHRS and YFSETQ. The chain's CDR3 is CASSLRQGGDGELFF. In DNA, the CDR3 is TGCGCCAGCAGCCTACGACAGGGAGGTGACGGGGAGCTGTTTTTT.

The V and J genes are TRBV20-1 and TRBJ2-7; D is uncertain. The V gene lost 6 bases and the J gene lost 3 bases, with 12 bases spanning the gap. Germline V gene sequence: CDR1 DFQATT, CDR2 SNEGSKA (reference sequence). The CDR3 contains 12 residues. CDR3 sequence reads: CSASLMGYEQYF. In DNA, the CDR3 is TGCAGTGCCAGCTTGATGGGCTACGAGCAGTACTTC.

The genes are TRBV9 and TRBJ1-1; D uncertain. The V end lost 0 bases, the J end lost 8 bases, and 14 bases lay between the germline ends. The CDR3 loop spans 14 amino acids. The V gene's germline CDR1 is SGDLS and CDR2 YYNGEE. CDR3 DNA: TGTGCCAGCAGCGTAGCTACGGTCGGAGCAGAAGCTTTCTTT. This codes for CASSVATVGAEAFF.

This chain connects TRBV7-9 to TRBJ2-3; 7 bases line up with TRBD1. Trimming at V came to 6 bases and at J to 0 bases, leaving 12 bases not matched to a gene. The CDR3 runs to 17 residues. Germline V gene lookup returns CDR1 SEHNR and CDR2 FQNEAQ (reference sequence). The CDR3 DNA reads TGTGCCAGCAGACTGGAATCCCCGGGACAGAGCACAGATACGCAGTATTTT. It codes for CASRLESPGQSTDTQYF.

This chain uses TRBV5-1 with TRBJ2-4; 7 bases align to TRBD2. The J call may be incorrect, as the DNA end agrees better with TRBJ2-7. The germline gives CDR1 SGHRS, CDR2 YFSETQ. The CDR3 runs 18 residues. As DNA, the CDR3 is TGCGCCAGCAGCTTGGGGGGACTACGAGACAGCCAATACTACGAGCAGTACTTC. Translating it yields CASSLGGLRDSQYYEQYF.

This clonotype was found a few times. The V gene is TRBV10-3, the J gene TRBJ2-5; D is ambiguous. Germline V gene sequence: CDR1 ENHRY, CDR2 SYGVKD. This CDR3 region has 15 residues. Trimming stripped 0 bases from V and 9 bases from J, with 17 bases between. The DNA of the CDR3 is TGTGCCATCAGTGAGTCGGTGTGGGAAAAGTCGGCCCAGTACTTC. Protein: CAISESVWEKSAQYF.

This clonotype was seen more than once but under ten times. The chain uses TRBV5-1 and TRBJ2-3, with D tentatively TRBD1 (5 bases). Trimming stripped 6 bases from V and 1 base from J, with 12 bases between. The germline CDR1 and CDR2 sequences are SGHRS and YFSETQ. This CDR3 has 14 amino acids. The CDR3 DNA follows: TGCGCCAGCACGAAGCAGGGTGGCACAGATACGCAGTATTTT. This encodes CASTKQGGTDTQYF.

The J gene is TRBJ2-1, the V gene TRBV6-2 or TRBV6-3; the match to TRBD1 covers 10 bases. There are 13 residues in the CDR3. V was clipped by 2 bases and J by 9 bases; unmatched bases: 1. The germline V gene has CDR1 MNHEY and CDR2 SVGEGT. The CDR3 DNA reads as TGTGCCAGCAGTTACCGGACAGGGGGTGAGCAGTTCTTC. Its translation is CASSYRTGGEQFF.